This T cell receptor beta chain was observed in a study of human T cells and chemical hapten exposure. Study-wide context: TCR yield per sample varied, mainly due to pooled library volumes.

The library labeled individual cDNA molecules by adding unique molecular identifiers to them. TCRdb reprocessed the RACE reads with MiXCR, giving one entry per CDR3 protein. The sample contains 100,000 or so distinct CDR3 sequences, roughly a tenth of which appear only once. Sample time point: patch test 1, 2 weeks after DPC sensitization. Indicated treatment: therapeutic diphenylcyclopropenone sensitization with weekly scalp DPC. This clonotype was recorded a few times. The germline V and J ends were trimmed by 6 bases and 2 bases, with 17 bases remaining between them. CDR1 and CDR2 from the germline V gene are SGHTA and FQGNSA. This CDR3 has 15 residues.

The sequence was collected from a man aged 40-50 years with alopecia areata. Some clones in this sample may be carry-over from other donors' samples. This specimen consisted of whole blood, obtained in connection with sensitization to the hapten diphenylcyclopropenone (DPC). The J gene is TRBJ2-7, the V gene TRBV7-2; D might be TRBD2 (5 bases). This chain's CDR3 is CASRKEVLGAYEQYF. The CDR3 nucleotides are TGTGCCAGCAGAAAGGAGGTACTGGGAGCCTACGAGCAGTACTTC.